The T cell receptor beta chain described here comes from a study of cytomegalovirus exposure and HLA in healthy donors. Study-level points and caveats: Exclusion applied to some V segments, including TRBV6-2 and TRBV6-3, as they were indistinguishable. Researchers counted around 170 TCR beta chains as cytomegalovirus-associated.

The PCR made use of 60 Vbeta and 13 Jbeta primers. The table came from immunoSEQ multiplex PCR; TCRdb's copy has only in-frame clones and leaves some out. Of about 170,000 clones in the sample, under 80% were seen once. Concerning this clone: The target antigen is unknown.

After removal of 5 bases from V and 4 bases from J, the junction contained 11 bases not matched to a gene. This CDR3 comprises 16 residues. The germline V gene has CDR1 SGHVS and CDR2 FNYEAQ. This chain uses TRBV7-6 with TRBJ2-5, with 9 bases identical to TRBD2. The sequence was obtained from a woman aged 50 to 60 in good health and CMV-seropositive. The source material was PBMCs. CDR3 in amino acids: CASSQGEAGGGETQYF. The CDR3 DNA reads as TGTGCCAGCAGCCAGGGAGAAGCGGGGGGCGGAGAGACCCAGTACTTC. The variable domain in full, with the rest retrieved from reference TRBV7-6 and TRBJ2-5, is GAGVSQSPRYKVTKRGQDVALRCDPISGHVSLYWYRQALGQGPEFLTYFNYEAQQDKSGLPNDRFSAERPEGSISTLTIQRTEQRDSAMYRCASSQGEAGGGETQYFGPGTRLLVL.